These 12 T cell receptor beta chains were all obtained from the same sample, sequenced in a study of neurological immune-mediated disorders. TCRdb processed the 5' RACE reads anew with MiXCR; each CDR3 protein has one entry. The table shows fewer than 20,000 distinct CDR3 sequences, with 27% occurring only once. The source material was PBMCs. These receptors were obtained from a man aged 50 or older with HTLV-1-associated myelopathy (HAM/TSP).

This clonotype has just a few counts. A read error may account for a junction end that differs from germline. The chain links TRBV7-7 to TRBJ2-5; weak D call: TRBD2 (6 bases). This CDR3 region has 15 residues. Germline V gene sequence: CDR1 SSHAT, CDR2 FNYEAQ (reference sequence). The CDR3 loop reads CASSPSGTFGETQYF. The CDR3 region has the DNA TGTGCTAGCAGCCCTTCTGGGACTTTCGGAGAGACCCAGTACTTC.

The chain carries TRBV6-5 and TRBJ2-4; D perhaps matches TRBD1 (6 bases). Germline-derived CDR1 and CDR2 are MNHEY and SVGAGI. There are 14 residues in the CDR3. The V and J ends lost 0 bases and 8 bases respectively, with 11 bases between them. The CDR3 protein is CASSYSPEGDIQYF. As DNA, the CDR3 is TGTGCCAGCAGTTACTCACCCGAGGGGGACATTCAGTACTTC.

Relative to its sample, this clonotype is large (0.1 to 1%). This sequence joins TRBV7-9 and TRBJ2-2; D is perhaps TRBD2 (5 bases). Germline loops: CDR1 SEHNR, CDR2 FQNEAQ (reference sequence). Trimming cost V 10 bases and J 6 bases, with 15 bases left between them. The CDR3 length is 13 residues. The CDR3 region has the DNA TGTGCCACCCCGCCGCAGAGGGCCGGGGAGCTGTTTTTT. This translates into CATPPQRAGELFF.

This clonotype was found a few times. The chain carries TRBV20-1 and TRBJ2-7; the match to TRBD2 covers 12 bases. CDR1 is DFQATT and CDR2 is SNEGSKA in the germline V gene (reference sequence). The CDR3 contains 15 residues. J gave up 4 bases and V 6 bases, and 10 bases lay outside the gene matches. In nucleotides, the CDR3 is TGCAGTGCCACCCCGACTAGCGGGAGCCCGTACGAGCAGTACTTC. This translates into CSATPTSGSPYEQYF.

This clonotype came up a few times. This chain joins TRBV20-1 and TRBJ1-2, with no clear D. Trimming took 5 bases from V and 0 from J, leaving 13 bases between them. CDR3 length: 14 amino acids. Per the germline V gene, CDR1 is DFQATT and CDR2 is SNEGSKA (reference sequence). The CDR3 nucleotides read TGCAGTGCTCCCCCAACGCTCTCTAACTATGGCTACACCTTC. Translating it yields CSAPPTLSNYGYTF.

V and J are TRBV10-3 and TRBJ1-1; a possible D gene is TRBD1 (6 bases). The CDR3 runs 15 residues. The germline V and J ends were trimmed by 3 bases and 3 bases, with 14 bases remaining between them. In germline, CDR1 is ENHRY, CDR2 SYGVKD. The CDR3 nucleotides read TGTGCCATCAGTGATCTGTACAGGGTATACACTGAAGCTTTCTTT. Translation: CAISDLYRVYTEAFF.

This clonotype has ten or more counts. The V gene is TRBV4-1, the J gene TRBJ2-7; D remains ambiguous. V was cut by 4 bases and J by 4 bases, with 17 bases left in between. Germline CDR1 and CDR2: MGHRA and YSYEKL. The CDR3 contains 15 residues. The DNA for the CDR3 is TGCGCCAGCAGCCGTACTGGACCGCAAAGTTACGAGCAGTACTTC. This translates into CASSRTGPQSYEQYF.

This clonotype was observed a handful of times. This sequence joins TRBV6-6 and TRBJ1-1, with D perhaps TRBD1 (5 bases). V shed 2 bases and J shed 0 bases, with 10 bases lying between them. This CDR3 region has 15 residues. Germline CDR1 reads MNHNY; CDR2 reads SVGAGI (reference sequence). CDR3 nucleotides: TGTGCCAGCAGTTACCACGACAGAATGAACACTGAAGCTTTCTTT. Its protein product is CASSYHDRMNTEAFF.

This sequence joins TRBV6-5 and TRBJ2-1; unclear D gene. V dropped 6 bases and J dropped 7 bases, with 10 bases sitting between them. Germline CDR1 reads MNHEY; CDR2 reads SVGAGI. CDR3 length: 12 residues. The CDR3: CASSSPRNEQFF. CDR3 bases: TGTGCCAGCAGCTCTCCAAGGAATGAGCAGTTCTTC.

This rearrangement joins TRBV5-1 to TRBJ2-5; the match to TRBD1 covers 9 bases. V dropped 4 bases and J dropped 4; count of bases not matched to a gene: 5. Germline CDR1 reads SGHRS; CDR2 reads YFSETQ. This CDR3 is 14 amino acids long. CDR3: CASSIGTGTETQYF. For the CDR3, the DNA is TGCGCCAGCAGCATAGGGACAGGGACAGAGACCCAGTACTTC.

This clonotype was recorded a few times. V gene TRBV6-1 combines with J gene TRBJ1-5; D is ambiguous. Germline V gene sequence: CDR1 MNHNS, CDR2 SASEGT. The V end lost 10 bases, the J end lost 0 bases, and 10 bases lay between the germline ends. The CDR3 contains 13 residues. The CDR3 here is CATHGNSNQPQHF. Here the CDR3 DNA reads TGTGCCACCCACGGGAATAGCAATCAGCCCCAGCATTTT.

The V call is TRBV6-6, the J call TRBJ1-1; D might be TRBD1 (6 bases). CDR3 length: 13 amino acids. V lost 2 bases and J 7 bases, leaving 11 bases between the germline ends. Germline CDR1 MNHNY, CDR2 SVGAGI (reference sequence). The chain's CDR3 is CASSYRGAGEAFF. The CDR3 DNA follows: TGTGCCAGCAGTTACCGGGGGGCGGGTGAAGCTTTCTTT.